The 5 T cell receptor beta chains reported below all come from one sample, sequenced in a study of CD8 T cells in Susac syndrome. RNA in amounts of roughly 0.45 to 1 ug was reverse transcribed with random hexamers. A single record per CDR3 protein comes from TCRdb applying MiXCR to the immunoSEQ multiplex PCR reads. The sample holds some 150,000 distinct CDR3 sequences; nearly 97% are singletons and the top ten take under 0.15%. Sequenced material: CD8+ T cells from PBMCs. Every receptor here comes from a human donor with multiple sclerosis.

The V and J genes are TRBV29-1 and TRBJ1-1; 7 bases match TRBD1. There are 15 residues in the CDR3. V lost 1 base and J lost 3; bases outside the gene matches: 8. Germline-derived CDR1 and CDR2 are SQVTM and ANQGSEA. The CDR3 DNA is TGCAGCGTTGAAGGGTCGGTCAGGGGGGACACTGAAGCTTTCTTT. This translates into CSVEGSVRGDTEAFF.

CDR3 amino acids: CASSPRGRVDTEAFF. The CDR3 nucleotides are TGTGCCAGCAGTCCCCGGGGCAGGGTGGACACTGAAGCTTTCTTT. This chain joins TRBV27 and TRBJ1-1; a possible D gene is TRBD1 (5 bases). The CDR3 totals 15 residues. V shed 5 bases and J shed 3 bases, with 16 bases lying between them. CDR1 MNHEY and CDR2 SMNVEV come from the germline V gene (reference sequence).

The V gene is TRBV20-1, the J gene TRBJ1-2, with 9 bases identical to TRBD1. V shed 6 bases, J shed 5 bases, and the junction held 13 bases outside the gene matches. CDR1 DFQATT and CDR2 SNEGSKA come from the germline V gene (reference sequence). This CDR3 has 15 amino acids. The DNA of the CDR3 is TGCAGTGCCTTTACCGACCGGACAGGGGAGTATGGCTACACCTTC. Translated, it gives CSAFTDRTGEYGYTF.

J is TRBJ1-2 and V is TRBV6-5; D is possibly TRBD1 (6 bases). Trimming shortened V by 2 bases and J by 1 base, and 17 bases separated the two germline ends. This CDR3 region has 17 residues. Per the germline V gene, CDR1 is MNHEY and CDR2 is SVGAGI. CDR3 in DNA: TGTGCCAGCAGTTACGCCTTCCGTACAGGGTTTAACTATGGCTACACCTTC. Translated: CASSYAFRTGFNYGYTF.

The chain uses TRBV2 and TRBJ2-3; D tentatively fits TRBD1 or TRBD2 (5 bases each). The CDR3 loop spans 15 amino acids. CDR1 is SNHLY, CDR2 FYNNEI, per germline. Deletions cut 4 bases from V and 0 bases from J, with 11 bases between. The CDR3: CASSVRDRSTDTQYF. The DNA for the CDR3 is TGTGCCAGCAGTGTCAGGGACCGGAGCACAGATACGCAGTATTTT.